Below are 23 T cell receptor beta chains sequenced from a single sample in a study of blood T cell repertoires in COVID-19. TCRdb's table, derived via immunoSEQ multiplex PCR, lists solely in-frame clones and lacks some. Among approximately 290,000 clones listed, around 89% were seen once. The sample consisted of peripheral blood. The receptors were sampled from a young man with acute or convalescent COVID-19.

This clone was recorded only once. The chain carries TRBV28 and TRBJ1-2; 9 positions match TRBD1. Germline V gene data show CDR1 as MDHEN and CDR2 as SYDVKM. This CDR3 contains 14 residues. With V trimmed by 5 bases and J by 6 bases, 7 bases remained unmatched. The CDR3 DNA sequence: TGTGCCAGCAGTCTGTTCCGGGACAGGGATGGCTACACCTTC. Translating it yields CASSLFRDRDGYTF.

CDR3 nucleotide sequence: TGCGCCAGCAGCCGAGATAATACAGGGGGTTGGTCACCCCTCCACTTT. It specifies CASSRDNTGGWSPLHF. The gene calls are TRBV5-1 and TRBJ1-6; 8 nucleotides agree with TRBD1. The CDR3 has 16 residues. The V gene's germline CDR1 is SGHRS and CDR2 YFSETQ. V dropped 4 bases and J dropped 10; count of bases not matched to a gene: 13. The full variable domain, in which reference TRBV5-1 and TRBJ1-6 provide the parts outside the CDR3, is KAGVTQTPRYLIKTRGQQVTLSCSPISGHRSVSWYQQTPGQGLQFLFEYFSETQRNKGNFPGRFSGRQFSNSRSEMNVSTLELGDSALYLCASSRDNTGGWSPLHFGNGTRLTVT.

The chain recombines TRBV6-5 with TRBJ2-1; D is possibly TRBD2 (5 bases). Germline CDR1 reads MNHEY; CDR2 reads SVGAGI. This CDR3 has 15 residues. The ends were cut back, 4 bases at V and 15 bases at J, with 25 bases in the middle. In DNA form, the CDR3 reads TGTGCCAGCAGTTCCACCCCCATGAGTGCCGGGGTTGCGTTCTTC. This translates into CASSSTPMSAGVAFF.

The V call is TRBV30, the J call TRBJ2-1, with D hard to call. Trimming left V 4 bases short and J 2 bases short, with 12 bases between. The germline gives CDR1 GTSNPN, CDR2 SVGIG (reference sequence). CDR3 size: 14 residues. In DNA form, the CDR3 reads TGTGCCTGGATCGGCAGGTCCCCCTACAATGAGCAGTTCTTC. Amino acid sequence: CAWIGRSPYNEQFF.

J is TRBJ1-4 and V is TRBV9; 8 nucleotides line up with TRBD1. V lost 4 bases to trimming and J lost 8 bases; unmatched junction nucleotides: 7. This CDR3 comprises 14 residues. Germline CDR1 and CDR2: SGDLS and YYNGEE. The CDR3 bases are TGTGCCAGCAGCCCCCGGGACAGGTACGAAAAACTGTTTTTT. Its translation: CASSPRDRYEKLFF.

This clone was seen once. This chain links TRBV27 with TRBJ1-4, with a weak D call TRBD1 (6 bases). Germline values: CDR1 MNHEY, CDR2 SMNVEV (reference sequence). The CDR3 covers 14 residues. V lost 3 bases and J lost 8, with 13 bases in between. DNA for the CDR3: TGTGCCAGCAGTTTGGAACCGGGGGGCGAAAAACTGTTTTTT. Its translation is CASSLEPGGEKLFF.

This rearrangement joins TRBV6-5 to TRBJ2-7; perhaps TRBD1 as D (6 bases). V was clipped by 0 bases and J by 1 base, with 13 bases between them. CDR3 length: 16 amino acids. Germline CDR1 reads MNHEY; CDR2 reads SVGAGI. CDR3 in DNA: TGTGCCAGCAGTTACTCGTCGTTGGGGGCGTCCTACGAGCAGTACTTC. The encoded protein is CASSYSSLGASYEQYF.

The chain joins TRBV28 to TRBJ2-7, with 10 bases fitting TRBD2. This CDR3 is built from 15 residues. The trim removed 6 bases at V and 3 bases at J, leaving 8 bases unmatched. Per the germline V gene, CDR1 is MDHEN and CDR2 is SYDVKM. The CDR3 sequence: CASSPRLAGYYEQYF. Here the CDR3 DNA reads TGTGCCAGCAGCCCCAGACTAGCGGGTTACTACGAGCAGTACTTC.

The chain recombines TRBV12-3 or TRBV12-4 with TRBJ2-4; TRBD2 is a possible D gene (6 bases). This CDR3 has 13 amino acids. V was clipped by 6 bases and J by 6 bases, with 12 bases between them. CDR3 region: CASSLRLVNIQYF. The DNA for the CDR3 is TGTGCCAGCAGCCTTCGACTAGTAAACATTCAGTACTTC.

This CDR3 is CASNSAVHGGELFF. In DNA form, the CDR3 reads TGTGCCAGTAATAGTGCGGTTCATGGCGGGGAGCTGTTTTTT. The J gene is TRBJ2-2, the V gene TRBV19; D ambiguous. V was shortened by 7 bases and J by 7 bases, with 16 bases between the two germline ends. The CDR3 is made up of 14 amino acids. CDR1 and CDR2 from the germline V gene are LNHDA and SQIVND (reference sequence).

This clone was observed once. The CDR3 is CASSPREPGAEAFF. CDR3 nucleotides: TGCGCCAGCAGCCCCCGGGAGCCTGGGGCTGAAGCTTTCTTT. V is TRBV5-1 and J is TRBJ1-1; D call uncertain. Germline CDR1 SGHRS, CDR2 YFSETQ. V was trimmed by 4 bases and J by 6 bases, leaving 16 bases between them. This CDR3 comprises 14 residues. The full variable domain, rest sourced from reference TRBV5-1 and TRBJ1-1, is KAGVTQTPRYLIKTRGQQVTLSCSPISGHRSVSWYQQTPGQGLQFLFEYFSETQRNKGNFPGRFSGRQFSNSRSEMNVSTLELGDSALYLCASSPREPGAEAFFGQGTRLTVV.

The chain joins TRBV28 to TRBJ1-3, with D tentatively TRBD1 (5 bases). The CDR3 loop spans 18 amino acids. V was trimmed by 6 bases and J by 8 bases, leaving 29 bases between them. The V gene's germline CDR1 is MDHEN and CDR2 SYDVKM. CDR3 residues: CASRTPHGGLYGRDTIYF. The CDR3 DNA follows: TGTGCCAGCAGGACCCCTCACGGGGGATTGTATGGTAGGGACACCATATATTTT.

This clone was recorded only once. The chain has TRBV6-5 and TRBJ1-5; possibly TRBD1 for D (6 bases). The CDR3 is 15 amino acids. Trimming pared 7 bases from V and 0 bases from J, leaving 13 bases between. The V gene's germline CDR1 is MNHEY and CDR2 SVGAGI. DNA of the CDR3: TGTGCCAGCAAAGGACAGACTTATAGCAATCAGCCCCAGCATTTT. It specifies CASKGQTYSNQPQHF.

This clone was detected only a few times. This chain connects TRBV28 to TRBJ2-1; a possible D gene is TRBD2 (6 bases). Germline V gene sequence: CDR1 MDHEN, CDR2 SYDVKM. The CDR3 totals 14 residues. The ends were cut back, 8 bases at V and 3 bases at J, with 14 bases in the middle. In DNA form, the CDR3 reads TGTGCCAGCGACTCCAGGGACTTCTACAATGAGCAGTTCTTC. It specifies CASDSRDFYNEQFF.

CDR3 residues: CASSLHFLGADTQYF. DNA of the CDR3: TGTGCCAGCAGCTTACACTTTCTAGGCGCAGATACGCAGTATTTT. The rearrangement uses TRBV7-2 and TRBJ2-3; D remains unclear. The germline CDR1 and CDR2 sequences are SGHTA and FQGNSA. V lost 2 bases to trimming and J lost 4 bases, with 13 bases between them. The CDR3 has 15 residues.

The rearrangement joins TRBV2 to TRBJ1-1; 10 bases agree with TRBD1. The germline V gene has CDR1 SNHLY and CDR2 FYNNEI. CDR3 length: 14 amino acids. Trimming cost V 5 bases and J 4 bases; bases outside gene matches: 4. CDR3 amino acids: CASSRQGARTEAFF. The CDR3 DNA reads as TGTGCCAGCAGTAGACAGGGGGCGCGCACTGAAGCTTTCTTT.

This clone was seen a single time. This chain joins TRBV7-2 and TRBJ2-1, with unresolved D. The CDR3 length is 14 residues. With 1 base removed from V and 2 bases from J, the gap between germline ends came to 6 bases. Per the germline V gene, CDR1 is SGHTA and CDR2 is FQGNSA. The CDR3 is CASSLVRAYNEQFF. The CDR3 DNA is TGTGCCAGCAGCTTAGTACGGGCCTACAATGAGCAGTTCTTC.

The chain links TRBV7-3 to TRBJ2-1, with TRBD2 matching 9 bases. The germline gives CDR1 SGHTA, CDR2 FQGTGA. The trim removed 3 bases at V and 8 bases at J, leaving 11 bases unmatched. The CDR3 consists of 16 residues. CDR3 sequence: CASSFRGGRAVDEQFF. CDR3 DNA: TGTGCCAGCAGCTTTAGGGGCGGGAGGGCCGTAGATGAGCAGTTCTTC.

The sample holds one count of this clone. The chain has TRBV10-1 and TRBJ2-3; no reliable D call. Trimming pared 4 bases from V and 2 bases from J, leaving 7 bases between. Germline V gene data show CDR1 as WNHNN and CDR2 as SYGVQD (reference sequence). The CDR3 is made up of 13 amino acids. CDR3: CASSAEPTDTQYF. In nucleotides, the CDR3 is TGCGCCAGCAGTGCCGAGCCCACAGATACGCAGTATTTT.

The chain uses TRBV5-8 and TRBJ1-2; TRBD1 matches at 7 bases. J lost 1 base, V lost 3 bases, and 3 bases had no gene match. Germline V gene sequence: CDR1 SGHTS, CDR2 YDEGEE. The CDR3 contains 14 residues. CDR3 residues: CASSSGQYNYGYTF. The CDR3, as DNA: TGTGCCAGCAGCTCGGGACAGTATAACTATGGCTACACCTTC.

The chain recombines TRBV5-1 with TRBJ2-3, with TRBD2 as a possible D gene (5 bases). CDR1 SGHRS and CDR2 YFSETQ come from the germline V gene. V was trimmed by 4 bases and J by 6 bases, leaving 12 bases between them. The CDR3 has 13 amino acids. The CDR3 nucleotides read TGCGCCAGCAGCCCCGGGGAGTTGGATACGCAGTATTTT. Protein sequence: CASSPGELDTQYF. The whole variable domain, filled in from reference TRBV5-1 and TRBJ2-3, reads KAGVTQTPRYLIKTRGQQVTLSCSPISGHRSVSWYQQTPGQGLQFLFEYFSETQRNKGNFPGRFSGRQFSNSRSEMNVSTLELGDSALYLCASSPGELDTQYFGPGTRLTVL.

This chain uses TRBV5-4 with TRBJ1-6; TRBD1 agrees at 9 bases. CDR1 is SGHNT, CDR2 YYREEE, per germline (reference sequence). The CDR3 consists of 14 residues. The trim removed 3 bases at V and 10 bases at J, leaving 5 bases unmatched. The CDR3 loop reads CASSSTGGDSPLHF. For the CDR3, the DNA is TGTGCCAGCAGCTCGACAGGGGGGGACTCACCCCTCCACTTT.

This rearrangement joins TRBV5-4 to TRBJ2-2; 10 nucleotides match TRBD1. The CDR3 totals 15 residues. Germline V gene lookup returns CDR1 SGHNT and CDR2 YYREEE (reference sequence). V shed 5 bases, J shed 6 bases, and the junction held 7 bases outside the gene matches. CDR3 sequence (DNA): TGTGCCAGCAGACTGACAGGGGGCGCAGCCGGGGAGCTGTTTTTT. It encodes CASRLTGGAAGELFF.